The source of this TCR beta chain is a study of cytomegalovirus exposure and HLA in healthy donors. Germline CDR1 SGHRS, CDR2 YFSETQ. The CDR3 contains 15 residues. The PCR employed 60 Vbeta primers together with 13 Jbeta primers. The data were produced by immunoSEQ multiplex PCR, yet TCRdb's version contains in-frame clones alone and is incomplete. This repertoire includes about 160,000 clones. Concerning this clone: Relative to the germline gene, one junction end is altered; a read error may explain this.

The rearrangement links TRBV5-1 to TRBJ2-7; 10 positions match TRBD1. Specimen: PBMCs. The sequence derives from a young man in good health and CMV-seronegative. CDR3 sequence reads: CASSPKDRGSYKQYF. CDR3 DNA sequence: TGCGCCAGCAGTCCCAAGGACAGGGGGTCCTACAAGCAGTACTTC.